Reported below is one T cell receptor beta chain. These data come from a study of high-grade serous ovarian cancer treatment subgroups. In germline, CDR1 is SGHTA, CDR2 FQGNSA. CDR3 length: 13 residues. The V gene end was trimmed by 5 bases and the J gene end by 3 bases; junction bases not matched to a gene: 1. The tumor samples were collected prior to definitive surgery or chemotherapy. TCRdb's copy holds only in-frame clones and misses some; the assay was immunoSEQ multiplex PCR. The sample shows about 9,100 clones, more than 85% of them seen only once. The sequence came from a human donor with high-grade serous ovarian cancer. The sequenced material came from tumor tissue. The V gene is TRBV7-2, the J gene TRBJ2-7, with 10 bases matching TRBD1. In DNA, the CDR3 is TGTGCCAGCAGCGGGACAGGGGTCTACGAGCAGTACTTC. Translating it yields CASSGTGVYEQYF.